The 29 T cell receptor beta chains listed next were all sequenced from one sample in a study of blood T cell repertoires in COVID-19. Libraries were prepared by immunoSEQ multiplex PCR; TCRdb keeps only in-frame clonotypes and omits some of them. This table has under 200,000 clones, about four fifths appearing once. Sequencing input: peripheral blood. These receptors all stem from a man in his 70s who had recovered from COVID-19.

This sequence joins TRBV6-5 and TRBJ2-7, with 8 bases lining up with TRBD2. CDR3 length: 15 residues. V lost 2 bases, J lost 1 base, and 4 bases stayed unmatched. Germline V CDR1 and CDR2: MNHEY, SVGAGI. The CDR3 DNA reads TGTGCCAGCAGTTACCGGGAGGGAGGGTCCTACGAGCAGTACTTC. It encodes CASSYREGGSYEQYF.

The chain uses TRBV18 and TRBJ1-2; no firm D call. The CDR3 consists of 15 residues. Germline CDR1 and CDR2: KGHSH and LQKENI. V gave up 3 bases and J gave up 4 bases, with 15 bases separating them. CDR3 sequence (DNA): TGTGCCAGCTCACCTGTATCACAAGACTTCTATGGCTACACCTTC. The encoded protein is CASSPVSQDFYGYTF.

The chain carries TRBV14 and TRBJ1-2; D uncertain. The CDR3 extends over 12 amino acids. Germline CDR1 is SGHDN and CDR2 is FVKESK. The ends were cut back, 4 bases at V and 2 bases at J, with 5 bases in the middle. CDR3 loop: CASSLQNYGYTF. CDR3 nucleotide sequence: TGTGCCAGCAGCCTACAAAACTATGGCTACACCTTC.

DNA for the CDR3: TGTGCCAGCAGTTTAGACAGGCGCTACGAGCAGTACTTC. Translated, it gives CASSLDRRYEQYF. The gene calls are TRBV28 and TRBJ2-7, with D possibly matching TRBD1 (6 bases). Per germline, CDR1 MDHEN and CDR2 SYDVKM. Trimming shortened V by 2 bases and J by 3 bases, and 8 bases separated the two germline ends. The CDR3 loop spans 13 amino acids.

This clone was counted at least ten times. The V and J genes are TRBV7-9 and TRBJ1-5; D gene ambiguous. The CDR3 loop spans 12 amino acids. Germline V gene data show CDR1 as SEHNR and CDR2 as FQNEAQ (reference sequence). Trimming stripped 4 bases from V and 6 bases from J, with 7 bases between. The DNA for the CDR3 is TGTGCCAGCAGCTACAGTGTTCAGCCCCAGCATTTT. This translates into CASSYSVQPQHF.

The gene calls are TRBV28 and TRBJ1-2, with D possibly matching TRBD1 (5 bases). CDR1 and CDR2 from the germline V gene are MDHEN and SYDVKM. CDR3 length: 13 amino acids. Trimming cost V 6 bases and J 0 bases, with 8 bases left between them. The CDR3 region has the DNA TGTGCCAGCAGAGACAGAACTAACTATGGCTACACCTTC. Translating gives CASRDRTNYGYTF.

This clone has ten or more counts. The CDR3 loop reads CSVFTGTTGYTF. CDR3 nucleotide sequence: TGCAGCGTTTTTACCGGGACTACCGGCTACACCTTC. The chain couples TRBV29-1 to TRBJ1-2; tentatively, D is TRBD1 (5 bases). The V and J ends lost 5 bases and 8 bases respectively, with 15 bases between them. The germline V gene encodes CDR1 SQVTM and CDR2 ANQGSEA. The CDR3 contains 12 residues.

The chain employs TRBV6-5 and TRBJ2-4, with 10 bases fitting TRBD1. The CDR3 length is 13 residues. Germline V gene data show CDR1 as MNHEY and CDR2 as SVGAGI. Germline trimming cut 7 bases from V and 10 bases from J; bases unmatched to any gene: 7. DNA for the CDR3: TGTGCCAGCACCGGGACAGGGGTTGAGATTCAGTACTTC. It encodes CASTGTGVEIQYF.

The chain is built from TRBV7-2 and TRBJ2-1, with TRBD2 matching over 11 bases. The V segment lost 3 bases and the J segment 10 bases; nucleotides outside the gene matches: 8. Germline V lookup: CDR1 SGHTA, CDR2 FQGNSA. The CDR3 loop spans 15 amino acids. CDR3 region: CASSFTGTSGFEQFF. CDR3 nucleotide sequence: TGTGCCAGCAGCTTTACCGGGACTAGCGGATTCGAGCAGTTCTTC.

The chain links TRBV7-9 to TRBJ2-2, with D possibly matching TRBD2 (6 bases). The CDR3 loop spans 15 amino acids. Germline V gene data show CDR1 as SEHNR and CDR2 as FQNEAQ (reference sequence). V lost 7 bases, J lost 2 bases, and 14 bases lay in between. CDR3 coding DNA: TGTGCCAGCACCGTGGGCGGGGAAAACACCGGGGAGCTGTTTTTT. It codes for CASTVGGENTGELFF.

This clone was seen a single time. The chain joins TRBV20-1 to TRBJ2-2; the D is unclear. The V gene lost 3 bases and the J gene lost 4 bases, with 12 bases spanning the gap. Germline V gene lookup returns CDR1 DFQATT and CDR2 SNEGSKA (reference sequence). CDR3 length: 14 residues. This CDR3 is CSASAPGGTGELFF. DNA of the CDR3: TGCAGTGCTAGTGCCCCCGGTGGCACCGGGGAGCTGTTTTTT.

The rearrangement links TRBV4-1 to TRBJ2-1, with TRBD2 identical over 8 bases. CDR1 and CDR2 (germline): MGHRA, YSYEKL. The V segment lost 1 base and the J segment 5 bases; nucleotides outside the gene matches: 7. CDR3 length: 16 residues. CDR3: CASSQVPAGVNNEQFF. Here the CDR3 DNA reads TGCGCCAGCAGCCAAGTTCCAGCGGGAGTTAACAATGAGCAGTTCTTC.

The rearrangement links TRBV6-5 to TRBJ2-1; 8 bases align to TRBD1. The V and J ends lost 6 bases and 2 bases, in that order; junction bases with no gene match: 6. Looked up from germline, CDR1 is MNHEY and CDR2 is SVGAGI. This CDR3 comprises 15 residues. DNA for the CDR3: TGTGCCAGCAGCAGGTCCAGGGGGCCCTACAATGAGCAGTTCTTC. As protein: CASSRSRGPYNEQFF.

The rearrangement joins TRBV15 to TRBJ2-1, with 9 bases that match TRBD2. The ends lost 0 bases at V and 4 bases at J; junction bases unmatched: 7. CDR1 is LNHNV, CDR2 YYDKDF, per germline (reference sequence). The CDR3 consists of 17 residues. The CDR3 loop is CATSRDPMTSGYNEQFF. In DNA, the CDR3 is TGTGCCACCAGCAGAGATCCTATGACTAGCGGTTACAATGAGCAGTTCTTC.

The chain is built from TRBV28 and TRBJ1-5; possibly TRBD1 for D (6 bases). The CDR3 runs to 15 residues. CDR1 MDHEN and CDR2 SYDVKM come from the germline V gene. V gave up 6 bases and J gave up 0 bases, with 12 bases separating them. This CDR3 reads CASRPPGDSNQPQHF. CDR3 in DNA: TGTGCCAGCAGACCCCCAGGGGATAGCAATCAGCCCCAGCATTTT.

DNA of the CDR3: TGTGCCTGGTCGTTCAGGGATTATGAGGAAAACACCATATATTTT. Protein product: CAWSFRDYEENTIYF. The chain combines TRBV30 with TRBJ1-3; a weak D match, TRBD1 (5 bases). Germline V lookup: CDR1 GTSNPN, CDR2 SVGIG (reference sequence). CDR3 size: 15 residues. V was clipped by 5 bases and J by 6 bases, with 20 bases between them.

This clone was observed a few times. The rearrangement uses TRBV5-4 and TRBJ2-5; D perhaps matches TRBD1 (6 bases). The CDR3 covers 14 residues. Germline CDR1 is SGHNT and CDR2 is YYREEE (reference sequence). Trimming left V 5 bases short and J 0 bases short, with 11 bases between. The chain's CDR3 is CASSPTGYQETQYF. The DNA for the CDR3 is TGTGCCAGCAGTCCTACAGGGTACCAAGAGACCCAGTACTTC.

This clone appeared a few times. CDR3 sequence: CASTSGGGRTDTQYF. The CDR3 nucleotides are TGTGCCAGTACCTCAGGGGGCGGCAGGACAGATACGCAGTATTTT. V usage is TRBV19 and J usage is TRBJ2-3; TRBD1 agrees at 8 bases. Unmatched junction bases numbered 9, after V lost 7 bases and J lost 3 bases. This CDR3 has 15 residues. Germline lookup yields CDR1 LNHDA and CDR2 SQIVND (reference sequence).

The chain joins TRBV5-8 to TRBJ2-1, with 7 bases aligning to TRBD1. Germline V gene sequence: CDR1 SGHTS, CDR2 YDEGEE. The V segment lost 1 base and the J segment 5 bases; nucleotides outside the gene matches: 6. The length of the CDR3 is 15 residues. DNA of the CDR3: TGTGCCAGCAGCTTGACAGGGGCGGTGAACAATGAGCAGTTCTTC. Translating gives CASSLTGAVNNEQFF.

The CDR3 DNA follows: TGCGCCAGCAGTGAGCCCGACAGGGCCTACGAGCAGTACTTC. Translating it yields CASSEPDRAYEQYF. The chain carries TRBV10-1 and TRBJ2-7; 7 bases are shared with TRBD1. V was clipped by 2 bases and J by 2 bases; unmatched bases: 3. CDR1 is WNHNN and CDR2 is SYGVQD in the germline V gene (reference sequence). The CDR3 is made up of 14 amino acids.

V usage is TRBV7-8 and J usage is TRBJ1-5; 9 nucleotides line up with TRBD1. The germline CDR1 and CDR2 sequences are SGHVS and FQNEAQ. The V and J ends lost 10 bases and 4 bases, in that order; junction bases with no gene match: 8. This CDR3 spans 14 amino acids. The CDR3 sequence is CATQGTGINQPQHF. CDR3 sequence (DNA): TGTGCCACCCAAGGGACAGGGATTAATCAGCCCCAGCATTTT.

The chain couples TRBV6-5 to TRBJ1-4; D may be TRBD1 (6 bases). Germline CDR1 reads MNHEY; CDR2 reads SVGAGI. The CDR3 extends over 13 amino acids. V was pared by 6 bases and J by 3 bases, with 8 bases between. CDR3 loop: CASRGQPNEKLFF. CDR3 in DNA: TGTGCCAGCAGAGGACAGCCTAATGAAAAACTGTTTTTT.

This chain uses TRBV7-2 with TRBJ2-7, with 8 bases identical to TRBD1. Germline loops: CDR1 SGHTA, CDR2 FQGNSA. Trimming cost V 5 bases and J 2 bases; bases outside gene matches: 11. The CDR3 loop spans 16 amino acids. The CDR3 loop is CASSVLDRAGTYEQYF. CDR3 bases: TGTGCCAGCAGCGTCCTGGACAGGGCTGGTACCTACGAGCAGTACTTC.

The CDR3 DNA reads TGTGCCAGCGGGACAGGGTATTTCTCTGGGGCCAACGTCCTGACTTTC. Translating gives CASGTGYFSGANVLTF. This chain connects TRBV28 to TRBJ2-6, with 9 bases matching TRBD1. With 8 bases clipped from V and 0 bases from J, the junction kept 5 bases outside the gene matches. Germline CDR1 is MDHEN and CDR2 is SYDVKM. The CDR3 totals 16 residues.

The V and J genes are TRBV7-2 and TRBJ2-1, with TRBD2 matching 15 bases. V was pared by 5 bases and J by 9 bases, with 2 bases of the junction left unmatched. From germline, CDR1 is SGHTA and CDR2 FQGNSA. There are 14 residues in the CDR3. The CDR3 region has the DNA TGTGCCAGCAGCACGGGACTAGCGGGAGGTGAGCAGTTCTTC. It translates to CASSTGLAGGEQFF.

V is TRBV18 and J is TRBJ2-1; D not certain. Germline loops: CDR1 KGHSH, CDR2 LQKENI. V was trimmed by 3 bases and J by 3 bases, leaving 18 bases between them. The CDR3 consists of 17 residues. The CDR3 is CASSPLIPVQDYNEQFF. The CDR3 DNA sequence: TGTGCCAGCTCACCGCTAATACCGGTCCAGGACTACAATGAGCAGTTCTTC.

Here the CDR3 DNA reads TGTGCCAGCAAAGCAAACTATGGCTACACCTTC. Protein: CASKANYGYTF. This chain joins TRBV2 and TRBJ1-2; D is unresolved. The CDR3 consists of 11 residues. The V gene lost 7 bases and the J gene lost 2 bases, with 5 bases spanning the gap. CDR1 is SNHLY and CDR2 is FYNNEI in the germline V gene.

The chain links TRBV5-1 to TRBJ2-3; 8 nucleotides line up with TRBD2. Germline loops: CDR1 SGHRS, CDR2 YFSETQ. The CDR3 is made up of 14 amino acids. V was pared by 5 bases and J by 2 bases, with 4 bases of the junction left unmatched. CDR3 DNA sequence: TGCGCCAGCAGGACTAGCGTCACCACAGATACGCAGTATTTT. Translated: CASRTSVTTDTQYF.

The CDR3, as DNA: TGTGCCAGTAGTGCGCTAGTAGGAAGGTCCTACAATGAGCAGTTCTTC. Its protein is CASSALVGRSYNEQFF. V usage is TRBV19 and J usage is TRBJ2-1; the D is unclear. Germline loops: CDR1 LNHDA, CDR2 SQIVND (reference sequence). Trimming stripped 5 bases from V and 1 base from J, with 15 bases between. CDR3 length: 16 residues.